The next 29 T cell receptor beta chains were all read from a single sample in a study of T-cell reconstitution after alpha-beta-depleted transplantation in children. Using unique molecular identifiers, the investigators prepared the TCRbeta library. A single record per CDR3 protein comes from TCRdb applying MiXCR to the PCR reads. The sample consists of roughly 190,000 distinct CDR3 sequences, about 15% of them appearing once. The sequenced sample was PBMCs from the stem cell graft donor, obtained from the stem cell graft. All receptors come from a human donor who donated a stem cell graft to a child with acute lymphoblastic leukemia.

Comment on this clonotype: This clone may be a read error of a much larger clone one base away. The chain has TRBV29-1 and TRBJ1-1; tentatively, D is TRBD1 (6 bases). CDR3 length: 15 residues. The germline gives CDR1 SQVTM, CDR2 ANQGSEA. With 6 bases removed from V and 2 bases from J, the gap between germline ends came to 19 bases. Written as DNA, the CDR3 is TGCAGCGTCAGAACCGGGACAAGGAGAAACACTGAAGCTTTCTTT. This codes for CSVRTGTRRNTEAFF. The whole variable domain, filled in from reference TRBV29-1 and TRBJ1-1, reads SAVISQKPSRDICQRGTSLTIQCQVDSQVTMMFWYRQQPGQSLTLIATANQGSEATYESGFVIDKFPISRPNLTFSTLTVSNMSPEDSSIYLCSVRTGTRRNTEAFFGQGTRLTVV.

The chain uses TRBV13 and TRBJ2-1; 7 bases fit TRBD1. Germline CDR1 and CDR2: PRHDT and FYEKMQ (reference sequence). This CDR3 has 14 amino acids. Trimming cost V 9 bases and J 4 bases; bases outside gene matches: 9. The CDR3 nucleotides are TGTGCCAGTAACACAGGGGACCTGTACAATGAGCAGTTCTTC. Translating it yields CASNTGDLYNEQFF.

There are many counts of this clonotype. The V and J genes are TRBV3-1 and TRBJ2-5; the D is unclear. Trimming took off 3 bases at V and 1 base at J, with 6 bases between the two ends. CDR1 is LGHDT, CDR2 YNNKEL, per germline (reference sequence). This CDR3 is built from 13 residues. CDR3 sequence reads: CASSQRPQETQYF. In DNA form, the CDR3 reads TGTGCCAGCAGCCAGAGGCCCCAAGAGACCCAGTACTTC.

This clonotype was recorded many times. V gene TRBV29-1 combines with J gene TRBJ2-7, with D maybe TRBD1 (6 bases). Germline V gene data show CDR1 as SQVTM and CDR2 as ANQGSEA. The CDR3 is made up of 14 amino acids. V lost 4 bases to trimming and J lost 0 bases, with 13 bases between them. As DNA, the CDR3 is TGCAGCGTTGGTGGGACACCAAACTCCTACGAGCAGTACTTC. It encodes CSVGGTPNSYEQYF.

In its sample, this clonotype was seen many times. The chain recombines TRBV5-1 with TRBJ2-7; unclear D gene. Trimming stripped 4 bases from V and 1 base from J, with 12 bases between. The germline CDR1 and CDR2 sequences are SGHRS and YFSETQ. The CDR3 is 14 residues long. The CDR3 reads CASSRVDGSYEQYF. In nucleotides, the CDR3 is TGCGCCAGCAGCCGAGTCGACGGTTCCTACGAGCAGTACTTC.

This chain connects TRBV5-6 to TRBJ2-5; D not resolved. The CDR3 totals 15 residues. V shed 4 bases and J shed 5 bases, with 18 bases lying between them. CDR1 and CDR2 from the germline V gene are SGHDT and YYEEEE. The CDR3 is CASSHLIGSGETQYF. The CDR3 DNA reads TGTGCCAGCAGCCATTTGATTGGTTCCGGGGAGACCCAGTACTTC.

The table lists this clonotype with many counts. This rearrangement joins TRBV12-3 or TRBV12-4 to TRBJ1-1; TRBD1 agrees at 7 bases. The CDR3 runs to 13 residues. Unmatched junction bases numbered 5, after V lost 9 bases and J lost 1 base. The CDR3 region is CASSGTANTEAFF. The CDR3 region has the DNA TGTGCCAGTTCCGGGACAGCGAACACTGAAGCTTTCTTT.

This clonotype was counted at least ten times. The V and J genes are TRBV5-1 and TRBJ2-2; 9 nucleotides align to TRBD1. J was trimmed by 6 bases and V by 0 bases; bases with no gene match: 0. CDR3 length equals 14 residues. Looked up from germline, CDR1 is SGHRS and CDR2 is YFSETQ. The CDR3 sequence is CASSLGDRAGELFF. CDR3 sequence (DNA): TGCGCCAGCAGCTTGGGGGACAGGGCCGGGGAGCTGTTTTTT.

This clonotype showed up just a few times. The genes are TRBV20-1 and TRBJ1-3; D gene unclear. V lost 2 bases and J lost 2, with 7 bases in between. The CDR3 sequence is 13 residues long. CDR1 is DFQATT and CDR2 is SNEGSKA in the germline V gene (reference sequence). DNA for the CDR3: TGCAGTGCTAGATTCGTCCCTGGAAACACCATATATTTT. It is translated as CSARFVPGNTIYF.

This clonotype was seen ten or more times. The chain employs TRBV5-4 and TRBJ1-2; D is possibly TRBD1 (5 bases). Trimming removed 9 bases at V and 3 bases at J, with 21 bases between. Looked up from germline, CDR1 is SGHNT and CDR2 is YYREEE (reference sequence). CDR3 length: 15 residues. CDR3 sequence reads: CAIPREGASDYGYTF. The CDR3 DNA reads TGTGCCATACCGCGAGAAGGGGCAAGCGACTATGGCTACACCTTC.

This clonotype appeared many times. The J gene is TRBJ2-7, the V gene TRBV20-1; 11 bases fit TRBD2. V lost 0 bases and J lost 6; bases outside the gene matches: 4. CDR1 and CDR2 from the germline V gene are DFQATT and SNEGSKA (reference sequence). CDR3 size: 14 residues. CDR3 nucleotide sequence: TGCAGTGCTAGAGATAGCGGGAGGGCCGTCGAGCAGTACTTC. It encodes CSARDSGRAVEQYF.

Many counts were recorded for this clonotype. The genes are TRBV5-1 and TRBJ2-7; weak D call: TRBD1 (6 bases). Germline V gives CDR1 SGHRS, CDR2 YFSETQ. This CDR3 has 14 residues. V gave up 3 bases and J gave up 0 bases, with 10 bases separating them. The CDR3 DNA sequence: TGCGCCAGCAGCTACCGGACAGACTCCTACGAGCAGTACTTC. Its protein product is CASSYRTDSYEQYF.

This clonotype was recorded many times. V is TRBV2 and J is TRBJ2-1; D unclear. Trimming cost V 5 bases and J 2 bases, with 10 bases left between them. This CDR3 is built from 14 residues. CDR1 SNHLY and CDR2 FYNNEI come from the germline V gene. The CDR3 sequence is CASSPTRTYNEQFF. In nucleotides, the CDR3 is TGTGCCAGCAGTCCGACTCGTACCTACAATGAGCAGTTCTTC.

The V call is TRBV30, the J call TRBJ1-1, with D unclear. Germline V gene sequence: CDR1 GTSNPN, CDR2 SVGIG (reference sequence). CDR3 length: 14 amino acids. Trimming shortened V by 0 bases and J by 4 bases, and 12 bases separated the two germline ends. CDR3 coding DNA: TGTGCCTGGAGTGTATCGTGGGTCCGCACTGAAGCTTTCTTT. Protein sequence: CAWSVSWVRTEAFF.

The V and J genes are TRBV24-1 and TRBJ2-7, with D tentatively TRBD1 (6 bases). CDR1 KGHDR and CDR2 SFDVKD come from the germline V gene. V was cut by 2 bases and J by 0 bases, with 16 bases left in between. There are 17 residues in the CDR3. The CDR3: CATSDSPSQGSSYEQYF. Here the CDR3 DNA reads TGTGCCACCAGTGATTCCCCGAGCCAGGGGAGCTCCTACGAGCAGTACTTC.

V gene TRBV20-1 combines with J gene TRBJ1-1; D call uncertain. Germline-derived CDR1 and CDR2 are DFQATT and SNEGSKA (reference sequence). The CDR3 is 11 residues long. The ends were cut back, 5 bases at V and 1 base at J, with 5 bases in the middle. CDR3 sequence reads: CSAYRNTEAFF. CDR3 nucleotides: TGCAGTGCTTACAGGAACACTGAAGCTTTCTTT.

This clonotype was detected only once. Sequence at one end of the junction differs from germline and may be a read error. The chain uses TRBV6-2 or TRBV6-3 and TRBJ2-7; no definite D call. Germline lookup yields CDR1 MNHEY and CDR2 SVGEGT. The CDR3 is 13 amino acids. CDR3 protein: CASSYPPNYQQYF. CDR3 bases: TGTGCCAGCAGTTACCCCCCCAACTACCAGCAGTACTTC.

This clonotype was detected many times. The chain couples TRBV5-1 to TRBJ2-7, with unresolved D. The length of the CDR3 is 11 residues. V was clipped by 4 bases and J by 7 bases, with 9 bases between them. CDR1 and CDR2 (germline): SGHRS, YFSETQ. The DNA for the CDR3 is TGCGCCAGCAGCACCTCTACGGAGCAGTACTTC. As protein: CASSTSTEQYF.

The sample holds many counts of this clonotype. The CDR3 DNA is TGCAGTGCTATTAAACCGGGAGGGAGGAATGAGCAGTTCTTC. It specifies CSAIKPGGRNEQFF. The chain joins TRBV20-1 to TRBJ2-1, with 8 bases aligning to TRBD2. The V and J ends lost 4 bases and 7 bases, in that order; junction bases with no gene match: 9. Per germline, CDR1 DFQATT and CDR2 SNEGSKA (reference sequence). This CDR3 is built from 14 residues.

This clonotype was observed a few times. This sequence joins TRBV19 and TRBJ2-1, with 11 bases fitting TRBD2. The V and J ends lost 7 bases and 4 bases, in that order; junction bases with no gene match: 6. This CDR3 has 15 residues. Germline V gene data show CDR1 as LNHDA and CDR2 as SQIVND (reference sequence). The CDR3, as DNA: TGTGCCAGTACCGCCGGGACTAGCGGTTACAATGAGCAGTTCTTC. Its protein is CASTAGTSGYNEQFF.

This clonotype occurred many times. This chain links TRBV7-8 with TRBJ1-6; weak D call: TRBD1 (5 bases). The CDR3 has 16 amino acids. Deletions cut 4 bases from V and 4 bases from J, with 14 bases between. Germline V CDR1 and CDR2: SGHVS, FQNEAQ. The CDR3 loop is CASSYDSGLYNSPLHF. The CDR3 DNA is TGTGCCAGCAGCTATGACAGTGGGCTTTATAATTCACCCCTCCACTTT.

This clonotype was found many times. V is TRBV5-1 and J is TRBJ2-3; a weak D match, TRBD2 (7 bases). The germline V gene has CDR1 SGHRS and CDR2 YFSETQ. V lost 3 bases and J lost 3, with 14 bases in between. The CDR3 has 15 amino acids. The CDR3 spells CASSWGGAQTDTQYF. The CDR3 bases are TGCGCCAGCAGCTGGGGGGGGGCGCAGACAGATACGCAGTATTTT.

The sample holds a few counts of this clonotype. The V gene is TRBV20-1, the J gene TRBJ2-1; a possible D gene is TRBD2 (5 bases). The length of the CDR3 is 11 residues. V shed 7 bases and J shed 9 bases, with 13 bases lying between them. Germline lookup yields CDR1 DFQATT and CDR2 SNEGSKA (reference sequence). The CDR3 here is CSVTLRGEQFF. CDR3 nucleotide sequence: TGCAGTGTCACTCTACGGGGTGAGCAGTTCTTC.

This clonotype was observed at least ten times. The V gene is TRBV20-1, the J gene TRBJ1-4; D unresolved. The CDR3 totals 15 residues. V was trimmed by 0 bases and J by 0 bases, leaving 8 bases between them. Germline CDR1 is DFQATT and CDR2 is SNEGSKA (reference sequence). As DNA, the CDR3 is TGCAGTGCTAGAGATCCCGGGTCAACTAATGAAAAACTGTTTTTT. Its protein is CSARDPGSTNEKLFF.

This clonotype was detected only a few times. Here the CDR3 reads CSVEVQRGVHEQYF. The CDR3 nucleotides read TGCAGCGTTGAAGTGCAGAGGGGAGTGCACGAGCAGTACTTC. The chain combines TRBV29-1 with TRBJ2-7; D is tentatively TRBD1 or TRBD2 (5 bases each). Trimming took off 1 base at V and 5 bases at J, with 15 bases between the two ends. The CDR3 contains 14 residues. CDR1 and CDR2 from the germline V gene are SQVTM and ANQGSEA.

This clonotype has at least ten counts. J is TRBJ1-4 and V is TRBV5-6; D gene uncertain. This CDR3 is 14 amino acids long. Germline assignment: CDR1 SGHDT and CDR2 YYEEEE. The V end lost 2 bases, the J end lost 7 bases, and 12 bases lay between the germline ends. CDR3 DNA: TGTGCCAGCAGCTTTCAATTGGTCGGTGAAAAACTGTTTTTT. Protein sequence: CASSFQLVGEKLFF. Full variable domain (rest looked up from reference TRBV5-6 and TRBJ1-4): DAGVTQSPTHLIKTRGQQVTLRCSPKSGHDTVSWYQQALGQGPQFIFQYYEEEERQRGNFPDRFSGHQFPNYSSELNVNALLLGDSALYLCASSFQLVGEKLFFGSGTQLSVL.

This clonotype was counted once. This may come from a read error, since a much larger clone is one base off. The chain recombines TRBV20-1 with TRBJ2-6; 8 bases fit TRBD2. The germline CDR1 and CDR2 sequences are DFQATT and SNEGSKA (reference sequence). The CDR3 is made up of 18 amino acids. The CDR3 nucleotides are TGCAGTGCTAGAGATTTGCTAGCGGGCAGCTCTGGGGCCAACGGCCTGACTTTC. This encodes CSARDLLAGSSGANGLTF.

This clonotype was seen at least ten times. This chain uses TRBV24-1 with TRBJ2-5; 8 nucleotides agree with TRBD1. Trimming at V came to 2 bases and at J to 2 bases, leaving 6 bases not matched to a gene. The length of the CDR3 is 16 residues. The germline V gene encodes CDR1 KGHDR and CDR2 SFDVKD. CDR3 coding DNA: TGTGCCACCAGTGATTCCAGACAGGGGTCACAAGAGACCCAGTACTTC. It yields the protein CATSDSRQGSQETQYF.

This clonotype was seen at least ten times. The rearrangement links TRBV4-1 to TRBJ2-2, with D tentatively TRBD1 (6 bases). This CDR3 comprises 16 residues. CDR1 and CDR2 (germline): MGHRA, YSYEKL. Trimming shortened V by 2 bases and J by 4 bases, and 14 bases separated the two germline ends. As DNA, the CDR3 is TGCGCCAGCAGCCAAACCAGGGGTCGACGCACCGGGGAGCTGTTTTTT. This encodes CASSQTRGRRTGELFF.